Only a few counts were recorded for the clone carrying this TCR beta chain. This entry belongs to a study of blood T cells in healthy people across ages. Combining a sample-barcoded 5' primer with a J-beta primer mix, a second PCR ran for 7 to 11 cycles. MiXCR, applied by TCRdb to the 5' RACE reads, yields one record per CDR3 protein. The table has about 720,000 distinct CDR3 sequences, about 20% seen once. The length of the CDR3 is 13 residues. Germline CDR1 reads DFQATT; CDR2 reads SNEGSKA (reference sequence). The chain combines TRBV20-1 with TRBJ2-5; 8 bases are shared with TRBD1. With the DNA end fitting TRBJ2-7 better, the J assignment may be wrong. Sequenced sample: blood. The source is an older man in good health. CDR3 DNA: TGCAGTGCCTCGGGACAGGATCCCTACGAGCAGTACTTC. Its protein is CSASGQDPYEQYF.